The 31 T cell receptor beta chains given below trace back to one sample, sequenced in a study of technical replicates of blood from a few donors. This table comes from immunoSEQ multiplex PCR, and its TCRdb copy is limited to in-frame clones, with some not included. The sample comprises about 83,000 clones, around 96% of which are singletons, and 0.2% to 0.25% rests with the top ten. Input material: T cells isolated from PBMCs. The receptors derive from a human donor in good health.

This chain uses TRBV5-1 with TRBJ2-7; 9 bases line up with TRBD1. Looked up from germline, CDR1 is SGHRS and CDR2 is YFSETQ. After removal of 0 bases from V and 2 bases from J, the junction contained 6 bases not matched to a gene. The CDR3 is 16 residues long. The CDR3 DNA follows: TGCGCCAGCAGCTTGGAAGACAGGGGGGTGACCTACGAGCAGTACTTC. It yields the protein CASSLEDRGVTYEQYF. The entire variable domain, with the rest obtained from reference TRBV5-1 and TRBJ2-7, is as follows: KAGVTQTPRYLIKTRGQQVTLSCSPISGHRSVSWYQQTPGQGLQFLFEYFSETQRNKGNFPGRFSGRQFSNSRSEMNVSTLELGDSALYLCASSLEDRGVTYEQYFGPGTRLTVT.

CDR3 sequence (DNA): TGCGCCAGCAGAACCCTGGGCGGGAGCTACAATGAGCAGTTCTTC. As protein: CASRTLGGSYNEQFF. This chain connects TRBV5-1 to TRBJ2-1; 7 nucleotides align to TRBD2. The CDR3 spans 15 residues. Trimming at V came to 5 bases and at J to 3 bases, leaving 8 bases not matched to a gene. Looked up from germline, CDR1 is SGHRS and CDR2 is YFSETQ. The full variable domain, completed using reference TRBV5-1 and TRBJ2-1, is KAGVTQTPRYLIKTRGQQVTLSCSPISGHRSVSWYQQTPGQGLQFLFEYFSETQRNKGNFPGRFSGRQFSNSRSEMNVSTLELGDSALYLCASRTLGGSYNEQFFGPGTRLTVL.

This chain uses TRBV28 with TRBJ1-5, with 10 bases aligning to TRBD1. V was clipped by 6 bases and J by 5 bases; unmatched bases: 7. The V gene's germline CDR1 is MDHEN and CDR2 SYDVKM. The CDR3 length is 15 residues. CDR3 DNA sequence: TGTGCCAGCAGCTCCGGGACAGGGGAGGATCAGCCCCAGCATTTT. Translation: CASSSGTGEDQPQHF.

The chain employs TRBV9 and TRBJ1-6, with 9 bases fitting TRBD1. Germline V gene lookup returns CDR1 SGDLS and CDR2 YYNGEE. The CDR3 totals 16 residues. The V segment lost 4 bases and the J segment 10 bases; nucleotides outside the gene matches: 12. This CDR3 is CASSPNPGQGDSPLHF. CDR3 nucleotide sequence: TGTGCCAGCAGCCCAAACCCGGGACAGGGAGACTCACCCCTCCACTTT.

V is TRBV5-1 and J is TRBJ1-2; possibly TRBD1 for D (6 bases). Trimming removed 5 bases from V and 8 bases from J, with 10 bases in between. The V gene's germline CDR1 is SGHRS and CDR2 YFSETQ. The CDR3 has 11 residues. The CDR3 reads CASSWGGGYTF. The CDR3 bases are TGCGCCAGCAGTTGGGGGGGCGGCTACACCTTC.

The CDR3 spells CASSLAPEGKGKTQYF. The CDR3 region has the DNA TGTGCCAGCAGCTTAGCGCCGGAGGGAAAGGGAAAGACCCAGTACTTC. The chain joins TRBV7-2 to TRBJ2-5; maybe TRBD2 (6 bases). CDR1 and CDR2 from the germline V gene are SGHTA and FQGNSA. Trimming took off 0 bases at V and 6 bases at J, with 17 bases between the two ends. The CDR3 has 16 residues.

The CDR3 sequence: CASSPRVGPIVPTEAFF. Here the CDR3 DNA reads TGTGCCAGCTCACCCAGGGTAGGGCCGATCGTTCCCACTGAAGCTTTCTTT. The chain is built from TRBV18 and TRBJ1-1, with a tentative D call TRBD1 (5 bases). This CDR3 is built from 17 residues. Germline V gives CDR1 KGHSH, CDR2 LQKENI. V lost 3 bases to trimming and J lost 4 bases, with 21 bases between them.

The chain couples TRBV5-4 to TRBJ2-4; D unclear. Trimming shortened V by 1 base and J by 2 bases, and 16 bases separated the two germline ends. The CDR3 extends over 17 amino acids. Germline CDR1 and CDR2: SGHNT and YYREEE (reference sequence). The CDR3 DNA reads TGTGCCAGCAGCTTGCTGGGTAGCTCTACAACCAAAAACATTCAGTACTTC. Amino acid sequence: CASSLLGSSTTKNIQYF.

The V and J genes are TRBV11-2 and TRBJ2-7; tentative D call: TRBD1 (6 bases). The length of the CDR3 is 13 residues. The V gene lost 8 bases and the J gene lost 4 bases, with 15 bases spanning the gap. Germline values: CDR1 SGHAT, CDR2 FQNNGV. The CDR3 reads CASAVARGYEQYF. CDR3 nucleotide sequence: TGTGCCAGCGCCGTCGCCAGGGGATACGAGCAGTACTTC.

The V call is TRBV28, the J call TRBJ2-3; 7 bases map to TRBD1. The CDR3 runs 17 residues. Germline CDR1 MDHEN, CDR2 SYDVKM. J was trimmed by 0 bases and V by 4 bases; bases with no gene match: 10. The DNA for the CDR3 is TGTGCCAGCAGTTCCGTCACAGGGGACCCTAGCACAGATACGCAGTATTTT. Translating gives CASSSVTGDPSTDTQYF.

This clone was counted a single time. The chain combines TRBV19 with TRBJ2-7; tentative D call: TRBD1 (6 bases). Trimming took 1 base from V and 3 from J, leaving 19 bases between them. The CDR3 spans 17 residues. The germline gives CDR1 LNHDA, CDR2 SQIVND (reference sequence). CDR3 protein: CASSIVYRVGTFYEQYF. The CDR3 DNA sequence: TGTGCCAGTAGTATAGTTTACAGGGTGGGCACCTTCTACGAGCAGTACTTC.

This chain uses TRBV28 with TRBJ2-7; D may be TRBD2 (5 bases). The CDR3 length is 16 residues. CDR1 is MDHEN and CDR2 is SYDVKM in the germline V gene. Trimming took off 6 bases at V and 2 bases at J, with 20 bases between the two ends. Here the CDR3 DNA reads TGTGCCAGCAGCCTGACGAAGGGCGGAGGAACCTACGAGCAGTACTTC. Translating it yields CASSLTKGGGTYEQYF.

The V and J genes are TRBV9 and TRBJ2-5; tentative D call: TRBD1 (5 bases). Germline CDR1 and CDR2: SGDLS and YYNGEE. Trimming cost V 4 bases and J 2 bases, with 18 bases left between them. The CDR3 is 16 amino acids. CDR3 sequence reads: CASSFRADRYQETQYF. The DNA for the CDR3 is TGTGCCAGCAGCTTCCGAGCTGACAGATATCAAGAGACCCAGTACTTC.

V usage is TRBV30 and J usage is TRBJ1-6; no definite D call. V lost 8 bases and J 6 bases, leaving 11 bases between the germline ends. Germline V gene data show CDR1 as GTSNPN and CDR2 as SVGIG (reference sequence). The CDR3 has 12 residues. CDR3 protein: CALSPRNSPLHF. The CDR3 DNA is TGTGCCCTTTCCCCCCGTAATTCACCCCTCCACTTT.

The chain employs TRBV2 and TRBJ1-2; perhaps TRBD1 as D (6 bases). The germline V gene has CDR1 SNHLY and CDR2 FYNNEI. The CDR3 loop spans 14 amino acids. V lost 6 bases to trimming and J lost 4 bases, with 15 bases between them. CDR3 sequence (DNA): TGTGCCAGCAGACAGGGAATGGTGGTCTATGGCTACACCTTC. It encodes CASRQGMVVYGYTF.

The genes are TRBV5-4 and TRBJ2-3; D is possibly TRBD1 (6 bases). This CDR3 is 14 amino acids long. V lost 4 bases to trimming and J lost 5 bases, with 14 bases between them. CDR1 is SGHNT, CDR2 YYREEE, per germline (reference sequence). The CDR3 DNA reads as TGTGCCAGCAGCCACCACACGACAGGAGATACGCAGTATTTT. It specifies CASSHHTTGDTQYF.

The CDR3: CASTQKAGAYNEQFF. CDR3 DNA sequence: TGCGCCAGCACCCAAAAGGCGGGGGCCTACAATGAGCAGTTCTTC. The J gene is TRBJ2-1, the V gene TRBV5-1; 7 bases are a match to TRBD2. Germline CDR1 SGHRS, CDR2 YFSETQ. This CDR3 contains 15 residues. V lost 6 bases to trimming and J lost 2 bases; unmatched junction nucleotides: 8.

The chain uses TRBV27 and TRBJ1-1; D gene unclear. From germline, CDR1 is MNHEY and CDR2 SMNVEV (reference sequence). There are 12 residues in the CDR3. Trimming cost V 2 bases and J 5 bases, with 6 bases left between them. The CDR3 nucleotides are TGTGCCAGCAGTTTACCGGGAACTGAAGCTTTCTTT. Its translation is CASSLPGTEAFF.

The chain combines TRBV15 with TRBJ2-7; D possibly corresponds to TRBD2 (5 bases). CDR1 and CDR2 from the germline V gene are LNHNV and YYDKDF (reference sequence). This CDR3 contains 16 residues. Between the trimmed V and J ends, which lost 0 bases and 5 bases, there was a span of 17 bases. The DNA for the CDR3 is TGTGCCACCAGCAGAGAAGTTATAAGGACTCCCAACGAGCAGTACTTC. Translation: CATSREVIRTPNEQYF.

V gene TRBV4-2 combines with J gene TRBJ1-2, with a tentative D call TRBD1 (6 bases). There are 15 residues in the CDR3. V was cut by 6 bases and J by 6 bases, with 20 bases left in between. Germline V gene data show CDR1 as LGHNA and CDR2 as YNFKEQ. Here the CDR3 reads CASSHPPPGANGYTF. The DNA of the CDR3 is TGTGCCAGCAGTCATCCCCCCCCAGGGGCGAATGGCTACACCTTC.

V is TRBV4-1 and J is TRBJ2-5; 14 bases map to TRBD2. The ends lost 3 bases at V and 7 bases at J; junction bases unmatched: 4. This CDR3 spans 15 amino acids. Germline values: CDR1 MGHRA, CDR2 YSYEKL. The CDR3 here is CASSQGLAGVGTQYF. The CDR3 nucleotides read TGCGCCAGCAGCCAGGGACTAGCGGGGGTCGGGACCCAGTACTTC.

In DNA form, the CDR3 reads TGTGCCAGCAGCTTAGGGCAGATTAACACCGGGGAGCTGTTTTTT. It yields the protein CASSLGQINTGELFF. J is TRBJ2-2 and V is TRBV7-7; D is ambiguous. Between the trimmed V and J ends, which lost 1 base and 2 bases, there was a span of 8 bases. The CDR3 extends over 15 amino acids. Germline V gives CDR1 SSHAT, CDR2 FNYEAQ (reference sequence).

Only one count was recorded for this clone. J is TRBJ1-1 and V is TRBV7-8; D perhaps matches TRBD1 (5 bases). The ends were cut back, 2 bases at V and 3 bases at J, with 7 bases in the middle. This CDR3 has 13 amino acids. The V gene's germline CDR1 is SGHVS and CDR2 FQNEAQ. CDR3 nucleotide sequence: TGTGCCAGCAGCTTACAAGGGGACACTGAAGCTTTCTTT. It yields the protein CASSLQGDTEAFF.

The rearrangement joins TRBV7-8 to TRBJ2-2, with D possibly TRBD2 on 7 matching bases. Germline values: CDR1 SGHVS, CDR2 FQNEAQ. The CDR3 totals 15 residues. Trimming shortened V by 6 bases and J by 4 bases, and 15 bases separated the two germline ends. The CDR3 nucleotides are TGTGCCAGCAGGCCGTCGGGGGGCAGCACCGGGGAGCTGTTTTTT. Translating it yields CASRPSGGSTGELFF.

The chain recombines TRBV6-1 with TRBJ2-7, with D tentatively TRBD2 (5 bases). The V end lost 5 bases, the J end lost 6 bases, and 20 bases lay between the germline ends. The CDR3 sequence is 15 residues long. Germline lookup yields CDR1 MNHNS and CDR2 SASEGT. As DNA, the CDR3 is TGTGCCAGCAGTTCATTCCCCGGGGTGGGCTCCGAGCAGTACTTC. Its translation is CASSSFPGVGSEQYF.

The rearrangement uses TRBV2 and TRBJ1-2; 8 bases agree with TRBD1. This CDR3 has 15 amino acids. V shed 8 bases, J shed 5 bases, and the junction held 13 bases outside the gene matches. The germline V gene encodes CDR1 SNHLY and CDR2 FYNNEI. The CDR3 DNA reads TGTGCCAGCCTATTCTCCGGACAGGGAAGGTATGGCTACACCTTC. Amino acids: CASLFSGQGRYGYTF.

This clone was recorded once. The chain combines TRBV6-6 with TRBJ2-7, with 11 nucleotides matching TRBD2. CDR3 length: 14 residues. With 8 bases clipped from V and 4 bases from J, the junction kept 7 bases outside the gene matches. Germline V gene data show CDR1 as MNHNY and CDR2 as SVGAGI (reference sequence). The chain's CDR3 is CASSSGTSGYEQYF. In DNA form, the CDR3 reads TGTGCCAGCTCATCCGGGACTAGCGGTTACGAGCAGTACTTC.

The rearrangement uses TRBV4-1 and TRBJ2-5; 11 bases map to TRBD2. V shed 6 bases and J 4 bases; nucleotides not matched to a gene: 4. CDR3 length: 14 amino acids. Germline CDR1 and CDR2: MGHRA and YSYEKL. CDR3 protein: CASSSGGAGETQYF. CDR3 coding DNA: TGCGCCAGCAGTAGCGGGGGGGCAGGAGAGACCCAGTACTTC.

The chain couples TRBV6-1 to TRBJ2-7; D may be TRBD1 (6 bases). The germline V gene encodes CDR1 MNHNS and CDR2 SASEGT. This CDR3 comprises 13 residues. Trimming took off 6 bases at V and 3 bases at J, with 12 bases between the two ends. The CDR3 DNA sequence: TGTGCCAGCAGCCACAGGGCGCTCTACGAGCAGTACTTC. Residues: CASSHRALYEQYF.

The chain links TRBV27 to TRBJ1-5, with D perhaps matching TRBD1 (5 bases). V was cut by 5 bases and J by 2 bases, with 13 bases left in between. The CDR3 contains 15 residues. CDR1 is MNHEY and CDR2 is SMNVEV in the germline V gene (reference sequence). CDR3 coding DNA: TGTGCCAGCAGTACTGGGTGGGGGGGCAATCAGCCCCAGCATTTT. Translated: CASSTGWGGNQPQHF.

The chain joins TRBV4-1 to TRBJ1-4, with TRBD1 matching 8 bases. This CDR3 comprises 16 residues. Trimming took 0 bases from V and 7 from J; bases not matched to a gene: 7. Looked up from germline, CDR1 is MGHRA and CDR2 is YSYEKL. CDR3 DNA sequence: TGCGCCAGCAGCCAAGAACTCCCTGGACAGGGTGAAAAACTGTTTTTT. It encodes CASSQELPGQGEKLFF.